Given below is one T cell receptor beta chain in context. The antigen is undetermined. CDR3 length: 13 amino acids. Germline V lookup: CDR1 SGHKS, CDR2 YYEKEE (reference sequence). The ends were cut back, 0 bases at V and 5 bases at J, with 7 bases in the middle. Only in-frame clones appear in the TCRdb table, and some are missing; sequencing was by immunoSEQ multiplex PCR. The sample records around 69,000 clones, around 87% being singletons. The data originate from a study of a mutant IDH1 vaccine in newly diagnosed glioma. Time point specified: week 35, safety follow-up. Alongside topical imiquimod, each dose of vaccine comprised 300 ug of mutant IDH1 20-mer peptide.

The sample was PBMCs, taken from a glioma patient whose treatment included an IDH1 peptide vaccine. The rearrangement uses TRBV5-5 and TRBJ2-3, with D unclear. This TCR came from a man aged 25-45 years with glioma. The CDR3 sequence is CASSLDGIDTQYF. The DNA for the CDR3 is TGTGCCAGCAGCTTGGATGGAATAGATACGCAGTATTTT.